This entry lists 25 T cell receptor beta chains sequenced from one sample in a study of shared clonotypes between healthy human individuals. Sequencing used immunoSEQ multiplex PCR; TCRdb keeps in-frame clones, though not all of them. In the table there are some 450,000 clones, around 77% of which are singletons. The source material was PBMCs. These receptors came from a woman aged 40 to 50 in good health. Some clones in this sample may be carry-over from other donors' samples.

This chain uses TRBV4-3 with TRBJ2-6; D remains unclear. The CDR3 is made up of 14 amino acids. Germline CDR1 LGHNA, CDR2 YSLEER. Trimming took off 1 base at V and 0 bases at J, with 1 base between the two ends. CDR3 nucleotide sequence: TGCGCCAGCAGCCAAGTCTCTGGGGCCAACGTCCTGACTTTC. The encoded protein is CASSQVSGANVLTF.

Regarding this clone: This likely reflects a read error, since a far larger clone is one base away. Other DNA sequences in the sample encode the same CDR3. V is TRBV30 and J is TRBJ2-5; the match to TRBD2 covers 13 bases. The CDR3 loop spans 14 amino acids. Looked up from germline, CDR1 is GTSNPN and CDR2 is SVGIG (reference sequence). CDR3 bases: TGCGCCTGGACTAGCGGGAGCTTTCAGGAGACCCAGTACTTC. Protein product: CAWTSGSFQETQYF.

This clone was observed at least ten times. The rearrangement links TRBV5-4 to TRBJ2-5; TRBD2 might be the D (5 bases). The CDR3 runs to 15 residues. The germline gives CDR1 SGHNT, CDR2 YYREEE (reference sequence). Trimming removed 3 bases from V and 4 bases from J, with 16 bases in between. DNA for the CDR3: TGTGCCAGCAGCTCAGGCGGGTTAGTCATAGAGACCCAGTACTTC. It is translated as CASSSGGLVIETQYF.

Remarks on this clone: A single base is all that separates this from a far larger clone, so a read error is likely. The V and J genes are TRBV4-1 and TRBJ2-3; TRBD2 matches at 7 bases. The length of the CDR3 is 16 residues. The germline gives CDR1 MGHRA, CDR2 YSYEKL. With 2 bases clipped from V and 3 bases from J, the junction kept 8 bases outside the gene matches. The CDR3, as DNA: TGCGCCAGCAGCCAACGCGTGGGAGGGAGGACAGATACGCAGTATTTT. Protein sequence: CASSQRVGGRTDTQYF.

V is TRBV7-8 and J is TRBJ1-2; 7 positions match TRBD1. CDR1 and CDR2 (germline): SGHVS, FQNEAQ. The CDR3 is 13 residues long. V shed 2 bases and J 6 bases; nucleotides not matched to a gene: 3. This chain's CDR3 is CASSLNRGDGYTF. The CDR3 bases are TGTGCCAGCAGCTTAAACAGGGGAGATGGCTACACCTTC.

This chain joins TRBV25-1 and TRBJ2-3, with D unresolved. The CDR3 has 17 amino acids. Germline V gene data show CDR1 as MGHDK and CDR2 as SYGVNS. The V end lost 6 bases, the J end lost 0 bases, and 19 bases lay between the germline ends. The CDR3 nucleotides read TGTGCCAGCAGCGTTACCTACTCTAGGCGGAGCACAGATACGCAGTATTTT. This sequence encodes CASSVTYSRRSTDTQYF.

The chain has TRBV14 and TRBJ2-2; TRBD1 aligns across 7 bases. The CDR3 length is 16 residues. Germline CDR1 SGHDN, CDR2 FVKESK. V trimming: 0 bases; J trimming: 1 base; junction bases outside the gene matches: 2. Here the CDR3 reads CASSQEQGENTGELFF. The CDR3 DNA reads as TGTGCCAGCAGCCAAGAGCAGGGGGAGAACACCGGGGAGCTGTTTTTT.

This sequence joins TRBV13 and TRBJ2-7; D is uncertain. The V and J ends lost 5 bases and 6 bases respectively, with 8 bases between them. Germline-derived CDR1 and CDR2 are PRHDT and FYEKMQ (reference sequence). This CDR3 region has 11 residues. CDR3 region: CASSEMGEQYF. In nucleotides, the CDR3 is TGTGCCAGCAGCGAGATGGGCGAGCAGTACTTC.

Remarks on this clone: This may be a read error, as it is one base from a much larger clone. This sequence joins TRBV7-6 and TRBJ1-1, with D unresolved. Per the germline V gene, CDR1 is SGHVS and CDR2 is FNYEAQ. The CDR3 loop spans 13 amino acids. V gave up 2 bases and J gave up 1 base, with 5 bases separating them. The CDR3 region is CASSLRTNTEAFF. As DNA, the CDR3 is TGTGCCAGCAGCTTAAGGACGAACACTGAAGCTTTCTTT.

The CDR3, as DNA: TGCGCCAGCAGCCAAGAACGGGGGGCGGAAGGCTACACCTTC. This gives the protein CASSQERGAEGYTF. This sequence joins TRBV4-1 and TRBJ1-2, with a weak D call TRBD1 (6 bases). The CDR3 runs 14 residues. Trimming removed 0 bases at V and 8 bases at J, with 13 bases between. Germline V CDR1 and CDR2: MGHRA, YSYEKL.

The chain joins TRBV19 to TRBJ1-2; no definite D call. CDR1 is LNHDA, CDR2 SQIVND, per germline (reference sequence). CDR3 size: 13 residues. Trimming removed 7 bases from V and 4 bases from J, with 13 bases in between. The DNA of the CDR3 is TGTGCCAGTATCGGCCGGCTGCTCTATGGCTACACCTTC. This sequence encodes CASIGRLLYGYTF.

V and J are TRBV18 and TRBJ2-1; weak D call: TRBD2 (7 bases). Trimming shortened V by 0 bases and J by 5 bases, and 11 bases separated the two germline ends. The CDR3 runs 15 residues. Germline lookup yields CDR1 KGHSH and CDR2 LQKENI. CDR3 coding DNA: TGTGCCAGCTCACCACCAAGGGGGGGGGACAATGAGCAGTTCTTC. Translated: CASSPPRGGDNEQFF.

This clone was observed a handful of times. The chain is built from TRBV28 and TRBJ1-5, with D perhaps TRBD1 (5 bases). CDR1 and CDR2 from the germline V gene are MDHEN and SYDVKM. With 6 bases removed from V and 2 bases from J, the gap between germline ends came to 26 bases. The length of the CDR3 is 19 residues. CDR3 DNA: TGTGCCAGCAGATTAGCCGGGACTCTCTTACTGGTGGGCAATCAGCCCCAGCATTTT. Its translation: CASRLAGTLLLVGNQPQHF.

The chain combines TRBV7-3 with TRBJ2-3; D not resolved. CDR3 length equals 13 residues. CDR1 and CDR2 (germline): SGHTA, FQGTGA. V lost 3 bases and J 5 bases, leaving 9 bases between the germline ends. The CDR3 region has the DNA TGTGCCAGCAGCTTTAACCCCAGAGATACGCAGTATTTT. This translates into CASSFNPRDTQYF.

The chain links TRBV2 to TRBJ2-2; no reliable D call. Germline V CDR1 and CDR2: SNHLY, FYNNEI. The CDR3 is 16 amino acids. Between the trimmed V and J ends, which lost 5 bases and 4 bases, there was a span of 17 bases. The CDR3 bases are TGTGCCAGCAGTCAATCGTACGTGTTTAGCACCGGGGAGCTGTTTTTT. It is translated as CASSQSYVFSTGELFF.

This chain uses TRBV7-9 with TRBJ1-5, with 7 bases fitting TRBD1. The CDR3 is 14 residues long. CDR1 is SEHNR and CDR2 is FQNEAQ in the germline V gene (reference sequence). Trimming at V came to 5 bases and at J to 5 bases, leaving 6 bases not matched to a gene. The CDR3 protein is CASSHTGVDQPQHF. CDR3 nucleotide sequence: TGTGCCAGCAGCCATACAGGGGTGGATCAGCCCCAGCATTTT.

The sample holds many counts of this clone. The same CDR3 arises from other DNA sequences in this sample as well. This chain uses TRBV11-2 with TRBJ2-2; 11 bases line up with TRBD1. This CDR3 contains 15 residues. Germline CDR1 reads SGHAT; CDR2 reads FQNNGV. The junction had 6 bases not matched to a gene; V was cut back by 5 bases and J by 7 bases. Written as DNA, the CDR3 is TGTGCCAGCAGCACGGACAGGGGGCGTATCGGGGAGCTGTTTTTT. Translated: CASSTDRGRIGELFF.

Worth noting for this clone: Other nucleotide sequences from this sample produce the same CDR3. CDR3 in amino acids: CASSRDRGGEQYF. CDR3 sequence (DNA): TGTGCCAGCAGCCGGGACAGGGGAGGCGAGCAGTACTTC. The chain is built from TRBV2 and TRBJ2-7; 10 nucleotides agree with TRBD1. The CDR3 has 13 residues. Per germline, CDR1 SNHLY and CDR2 FYNNEI. The V gene end was trimmed by 6 bases and the J gene end by 6 bases; junction bases not matched to a gene: 5.

The V gene is TRBV28, the J gene TRBJ2-4, with D perhaps assigned TRBD1 or TRBD2 (5 bases each). CDR1 is MDHEN and CDR2 is SYDVKM in the germline V gene. Between the trimmed V and J ends, which lost 3 bases and 11 bases, there was a span of 20 bases. The CDR3 covers 15 residues. In nucleotides, the CDR3 is TGTGCCAGCAGTTTTTCCGGGGCATCTAGAGGGGTTCAGTACTTC. Amino acids: CASSFSGASRGVQYF.

V gene TRBV21-1 combines with J gene TRBJ1-3. TRBV21-1 represents a pseudogene. The CDR3 totals 20 residues. The CDR3 loop reads CASSKGSAESFFYSGNTIYF. The CDR3 DNA reads as TGTGCCAGCAGCAAAGGGTCGGCGGAATCTTTCTTTTACTCTGGAAACACCATATATTTT.

In regard to this clone: Additional DNA sequences in this sample encode the identical CDR3. The V call is TRBV2, the J call TRBJ1-1; TRBD1 might be the D (6 bases). Germline-derived CDR1 and CDR2 are SNHLY and FYNNEI. CDR3 length: 13 residues. V lost 4 bases, J lost 4 bases, and 10 bases lay in between. The CDR3 nucleotides read TGTGCCAGCAGTGTCGGGGGCCGCACTGAAGCTTTCTTT. Its translation: CASSVGGRTEAFF.

The V call is TRBV4-3, the J call TRBJ1-3; D is possibly TRBD1 (5 bases). The CDR3 sequence is 18 residues long. Trimming pared 3 bases from V and 0 bases from J, leaving 18 bases between. Germline lookup yields CDR1 LGHNA and CDR2 YSLEER. The CDR3 sequence: CASSHTLTTDRSGNTIYF. CDR3 coding DNA: TGCGCCAGCAGCCATACTCTCACGACAGACCGCTCTGGAAACACCATATATTTT.

In this sample, this clone turned up many times. Other DNA sequences in this specimen translate into the identical CDR3. The CDR3 here is CASSPAAPRNSGNTIYF. CDR3 DNA sequence: TGCGCCAGCAGCCCCGCCGCCCCGAGAAACTCTGGAAACACCATATATTTT. This sequence joins TRBV10-2 and TRBJ1-3, with unresolved D. Germline values: CDR1 WSHSY, CDR2 SAAADI. V lost 6 bases, J lost 0 bases, and 18 bases lay in between. CDR3 length: 17 residues.

As regards this clone: A read error likely explains this, since a far larger clone differs by one base. Other DNA sequences within the sample encode an identical CDR3. The chain has TRBV30 and TRBJ2-3; 7 nucleotides match TRBD2. The CDR3 has 13 amino acids. CDR1 and CDR2 (germline): GTSNPN, SVGIG (reference sequence). In DNA form, the CDR3 reads TGCGCCTGGAGAAAGGGAGGGACAGATACGCAGTATTTT. Its translation: CAWRKGGTDTQYF.

This CDR3 reads CASSQAGREGLYEQFF. The CDR3 DNA sequence: TGTGCCAGCAGCCAAGCCGGGCGGGAGGGCCTGTATGAGCAGTTCTTC. The V and J genes are TRBV4-2 and TRBJ2-1; 9 bases are a match to TRBD2. Per the germline V gene, CDR1 is LGHNA and CDR2 is YNFKEQ. The CDR3 consists of 16 residues. V shed 1 base, J shed 8 bases, and the junction held 9 bases outside the gene matches.